This record concerns one T cell receptor (beta chain) sequence. Its antigen is undetermined. This entry belongs to a study of cytomegalovirus exposure and HLA in healthy donors. Study outcomes and limitations: It was reportedly the case that the classifier diagnosed cytomegalovirus status with high specificity and sensitivity.

The assay was immunoSEQ multiplex PCR, and TCRdb's table has in-frame clones only and misses some. Among over 150,000 clones listed, roughly 96% were seen once. J was trimmed by 10 bases and V by 0 bases; bases with no gene match: 5. Germline V gene data show CDR1 as GTSNPN and CDR2 as SVGIG (reference sequence). This CDR3 comprises 13 residues. The clonotype comes from a woman aged 18 to 35 in good health and CMV-seronegative. Sequenced sample: PBMCs. The chain is built from TRBV30 and TRBJ1-1; the match to TRBD1 covers 10 bases. DNA for the CDR3: TGTGCCTGGAGTGTAGTTGGGACAGGGGTAGCTTTCTTT. Translating gives CAWSVVGTGVAFF.